This TCR beta chain is from a study of blood T cell repertoires in COVID-19. Profiled with immunoSEQ multiplex PCR; TCRdb holds only in-frame clones, not every one. This sample has hundreds of thousands of clones; 89% occur once, and the top ten carry around 9.5%. CDR3 length: 13 amino acids. Germline V gene lookup returns CDR1 SGHVS and CDR2 FQNEAQ. V lost 3 bases and J 3 bases, leaving 9 bases between the germline ends. Sequencing was carried out using PBMCs or T cells enriched from blood (not recorded which). V usage is TRBV7-8 and J usage is TRBJ2-7, with D perhaps matching TRBD2 (5 bases). The receptor was derived from a woman between 40 and 50 years old who had recovered from COVID-19. The CDR3 loop is CASSFGVIYEQYF. CDR3 coding DNA: TGTGCCAGCAGCTTCGGGGTTATCTACGAGCAGTACTTC.